A single sample gave rise to the 29 T cell receptor beta chains below, sequenced in a study of type 1 regulatory T cells (dated by TCRdb to the early 2020s). No antigen has been identified for these receptors. The run used an Illumina MiSeq. The public reads were reanalyzed by TCRdb: fastp trimming at Q25, MiXCR alignment, in-frame beta chains only. Entries are consolidated by CDR3 protein sequence, retaining the most common genes and DNA. The sample includes 35,000 to 50,000 distinct CDR3 sequences, with 12% observed a single time. Together, the top ten hold just over 8% of the sample. The sample consisted of cultured non-Tr1 T cells, either the whole culture or a sorted T cell fraction (not recorded which). Interpreted using the paper, the cell subset or site label stands for: non-Tr1 population from the T-allo10 product. The receptors were sampled from a human donor in good health.

By sample fraction, this clonotype is medium-sized (0.01 to 0.1%). V and J are TRBV7-8 and TRBJ1-1, with D uncertain. The V gene's germline CDR1 is SGHVS and CDR2 FQNEAQ. V was clipped by 1 base and J by 1 base, with 4 bases between them. The CDR3 spans 13 residues. The CDR3 nucleotides read TGTGCCAGCAGCTTAGACCCGAACACTGAAGCTTTCTTT. Translation: CASSLDPNTEAFF.

The table lists this clonotype with many counts. The chain carries TRBV6-5 and TRBJ1-3; weak D call: TRBD1 (6 bases). The CDR3 loop spans 16 amino acids. V was pared by 2 bases and J by 2 bases, with 13 bases between. CDR1 is MNHEY, CDR2 SVGAGI, per germline. The CDR3 is CASSYGGGSAGNTIYF. The CDR3 DNA sequence: TGTGCCAGCAGTTACGGGGGGGGCAGTGCTGGAAACACCATATATTTT.

This clonotype was found many times. The chain uses TRBV20-1 and TRBJ2-1, with 9 positions matching TRBD2. Trimming at V came to 6 bases and at J to 7 bases, leaving 13 bases not matched to a gene. The CDR3 has 15 residues. The germline V gene has CDR1 DFQATT and CDR2 SNEGSKA (reference sequence). In DNA, the CDR3 is TGCAGTGCCATTAGCGGGAGAGGAGGTTGGAATGAGCAGTTCTTC. This gives the protein CSAISGRGGWNEQFF.

The chain couples TRBV14 to TRBJ1-1, with D hard to call. CDR1 and CDR2 from the germline V gene are SGHDN and FVKESK. With 4 bases removed from V and 2 bases from J, the gap between germline ends came to 8 bases. The CDR3 is 13 amino acids. CDR3 sequence reads: CASSRQINTEAFF. Here the CDR3 DNA reads TGTGCCAGCAGCCGCCAGATAAACACTGAAGCTTTCTTT. Filled out from reference TRBV14 and TRBJ1-1, the complete variable domain reads EAGVTQFPSHSVIEKGQTVTLRCDPISGHDNLYWYRRVMGKEIKFLLHFVKESKQDESGMPNNRFLAERTGGTYSTLKVQPAELEDSGVYFCASSRQINTEAFFGQGTRLTVV.

The CDR3 bases are TGTGCCAGCAGCGTGGGGACTCTGGATGAGCAGTTCTTC. The encoded protein is CASSVGTLDEQFF. V and J are TRBV7-3 and TRBJ2-1; a weak D match, TRBD2 (6 bases). The germline gives CDR1 SGHTA, CDR2 FQGTGA. This CDR3 is built from 13 residues. V lost 5 bases and J 8 bases, leaving 13 bases between the germline ends.

This clonotype was seen more than once but under ten times. The chain has TRBV5-4 and TRBJ2-1, with TRBD2 as a possible D gene (6 bases). This CDR3 has 12 amino acids. Germline assignment: CDR1 SGHNT and CDR2 YYREEE (reference sequence). V was clipped by 5 bases and J by 6 bases, with 9 bases between them. The DNA for the CDR3 is TGTGCCAGCAGAACTAGCTCCAATGAGCAGTTCTTC. Amino acids: CASRTSSNEQFF.

V usage is TRBV19 and J usage is TRBJ2-1; 8 nucleotides agree with TRBD2. V gave up 6 bases and J gave up 3 bases; unmatched junction bases: 7. From germline, CDR1 is LNHDA and CDR2 SQIVND (reference sequence). The CDR3 is 15 amino acids. The CDR3, as DNA: TGTGCCAGTAGACCTACTAGCGGAGGCTACAATGAGCAGTTCTTC. It translates to CASRPTSGGYNEQFF.

The J gene is TRBJ2-3, the V gene TRBV19; D is undetermined. Deletions cut 3 bases from V and 0 bases from J, with 7 bases between. Germline CDR1 LNHDA, CDR2 SQIVND (reference sequence). The CDR3 runs 14 residues. DNA of the CDR3: TGTGCCAGTAGTATCCAGAAAAGCACAGATACGCAGTATTTT. Its translation is CASSIQKSTDTQYF.

This clonotype came up many times. J is TRBJ2-2 and V is TRBV7-9, with TRBD1 matching over 8 bases. CDR3 size: 13 residues. Germline trimming cut 6 bases from V and 5 bases from J; bases unmatched to any gene: 2. Germline loops: CDR1 SEHNR, CDR2 FQNEAQ (reference sequence). This chain's CDR3 is CASSRQGTGELFF. The CDR3 coding sequence is TGTGCCAGCAGTCGACAGGGGACCGGGGAGCTGTTTTTT.

This clonotype came up many times. This chain links TRBV20-1 with TRBJ2-1, with D perhaps TRBD2 (6 bases). V was pared by 1 base and J by 7 bases, with 17 bases between. Germline values: CDR1 DFQATT, CDR2 SNEGSKA (reference sequence). The CDR3 has 15 residues. The CDR3 is CSARGWDWRANEQFF. The CDR3 coding sequence is TGCAGTGCTAGAGGCTGGGACTGGCGGGCAAATGAGCAGTTCTTC.

This clonotype was counted ten times or more. The chain carries TRBV12-3 or TRBV12-4 and TRBJ2-1; 8 bases are shared with TRBD2. V shed 2 bases, J shed 10 bases, and the junction held 25 bases outside the gene matches. This CDR3 contains 20 residues. Here the CDR3 reads CASSLKGERWRLAGPTEQFF. Here the CDR3 DNA reads TGTGCCAGCAGTTTAAAGGGGGAACGGTGGAGGCTAGCGGGCCCAACGGAGCAGTTCTTC.

The genes are TRBV5-1 and TRBJ1-1; no firm D call. The CDR3 contains 15 residues. Germline CDR1 SGHRS, CDR2 YFSETQ. Trimming removed 1 base from V and 4 bases from J, with 14 bases in between. This CDR3 is CASSLTPGVGTEAFF. CDR3 bases: TGCGCCAGCAGCTTGACCCCGGGTGTTGGCACTGAAGCTTTCTTT.

V and J are TRBV18 and TRBJ1-4; D remains ambiguous. CDR1 and CDR2 from the germline V gene are KGHSH and LQKENI. This CDR3 is 13 amino acids long. V shed 2 bases and J shed 8 bases, with 9 bases lying between them. The CDR3 reads CASSPGVREKLFF. The CDR3 DNA sequence: TGTGCCAGCTCACCAGGGGTACGAGAAAAACTGTTTTTT.

This clonotype was seen repeatedly, ten times or more. The chain carries TRBV11-2 and TRBJ2-2; D perhaps matches TRBD1 (6 bases). Trimming cost V 5 bases and J 5 bases, with 15 bases left between them. Germline V CDR1 and CDR2: SGHAT, FQNNGV. This CDR3 comprises 15 residues. CDR3 amino acids: CASSPVRGQTGELFF. Written as DNA, the CDR3 is TGTGCCAGCAGCCCGGTCAGGGGACAAACCGGGGAGCTGTTTTTT.

This clonotype came up many times. The chain combines TRBV7-6 with TRBJ2-2; 11 nucleotides agree with TRBD2. This CDR3 is 16 amino acids long. V was pared by 4 bases and J by 6 bases, with 7 bases of the junction left unmatched. Germline V gene lookup returns CDR1 SGHVS and CDR2 FNYEAQ. CDR3 sequence: CASSSGTSGLPGELFF. For the CDR3, the DNA is TGTGCCAGCAGCTCCGGGACTAGCGGACTGCCCGGGGAGCTGTTTTTT.

In the case of this clonotype: A much larger clonotype is one base distant, so this may be a read error. This chain joins TRBV11-3 and TRBJ2-3, with 9 bases aligning to TRBD1. CDR3 length: 15 residues. Germline CDR1 SGHNT, CDR2 YENEEA. The CDR3 nucleotides read TGTGCCAGCACCCTGGGGACAGGGTCCACAGATACGCGGTATTTT. Protein product: CASTLGTGSTDTRYF.

This clonotype was detected ten times or more. The chain uses TRBV3-1 and TRBJ1-5, with D uncertain. The CDR3 runs 14 residues. Trimming took off 5 bases at V and 3 bases at J, with 11 bases between the two ends. Germline values: CDR1 LGHDT, CDR2 YNNKEL (reference sequence). In nucleotides, the CDR3 is TGTGCCAGCAGCTCAGGATCAGACAATCAGCCCCAGCATTTT. Translated, it gives CASSSGSDNQPQHF.

The chain links TRBV5-1 to TRBJ1-2, with 8 bases that match TRBD1. Losses at the gene ends were 4 bases for V and 4 bases for J; bases not matched to a gene: 12. This CDR3 region has 16 residues. The germline V gene has CDR1 SGHRS and CDR2 YFSETQ. CDR3: CASSGETGATLYGYTF. In DNA form, the CDR3 reads TGCGCCAGCAGCGGAGAGACAGGGGCTACCCTCTATGGCTACACCTTC.

This clonotype was seen at least ten times. The chain is built from TRBV30 and TRBJ1-1, with D hard to call. V lost 3 bases to trimming and J lost 0 bases, with 8 bases between them. This CDR3 has 13 amino acids. CDR1 and CDR2 from the germline V gene are GTSNPN and SVGIG (reference sequence). CDR3 protein: CAWRVHVNTEAFF. CDR3 in DNA: TGTGCCTGGAGGGTACACGTGAACACTGAAGCTTTCTTT.

Only a few counts were recorded for this clonotype. V usage is TRBV27 and J usage is TRBJ1-1, with 7 bases matching TRBD1. V was pared by 5 bases and J by 2 bases, with 8 bases of the junction left unmatched. CDR3 size: 15 residues. Per germline, CDR1 MNHEY and CDR2 SMNVEV (reference sequence). CDR3: CASSLRTGVNTEAFF. CDR3 bases: TGTGCCAGCAGTCTGAGGACAGGAGTAAACACTGAAGCTTTCTTT.

A remark on this clonotype: A read error is possible here, since a much larger clone lies one base away. The chain carries TRBV7-6 and TRBJ2-7; tentative D call: TRBD1 (6 bases). The CDR3 has 14 residues. Looked up from germline, CDR1 is SGHVS and CDR2 is FNYEAQ. CDR3 DNA sequence: TGTACCAGCAGCTTAGAAAACAGGGCGGGCGAGCAGTACTTC. Its translation: CTSSLENRAGEQYF.

This chain connects TRBV6-2 or TRBV6-3 to TRBJ2-7; 9 bases match TRBD2. The germline V gene has CDR1 MNHEY and CDR2 SVGEGT. This CDR3 is 15 amino acids long. V gave up 6 bases and J gave up 1 base; unmatched junction bases: 7. CDR3 loop: CASRTDLAGSYEQYF. The CDR3 DNA follows: TGTGCCAGCAGGACCGACCTAGCGGGATCCTACGAGCAGTACTTC.

This clonotype has at least ten counts. The chain couples TRBV7-8 to TRBJ1-3; TRBD1 matches 8 bases. The junction had 20 bases not matched to a gene; V was cut back by 5 bases and J by 2 bases. The germline V gene encodes CDR1 SGHVS and CDR2 FQNEAQ. The CDR3 loop spans 20 amino acids. The CDR3 bases are TGTGCCAGCAGCGTCCGGGACAGGCAATCCCTGTGGGTAGCTGGAAACACCATATATTTT. Translating it yields CASSVRDRQSLWVAGNTIYF.

This clonotype was detected only a few times. This chain links TRBV20-1 with TRBJ2-7, with TRBD2 identical over 9 bases. Germline V gene lookup returns CDR1 DFQATT and CDR2 SNEGSKA (reference sequence). The CDR3 loop spans 13 amino acids. V gave up 3 bases and J gave up 4 bases; unmatched junction bases: 4. CDR3 sequence (DNA): TGCAGTGCTAGCGGGCTAGCGGGGTACGAGCAGTACTTC. This codes for CSASGLAGYEQYF.

This clonotype has only a few counts. J is TRBJ1-3 and V is TRBV20-1; no reliable D call. Germline CDR1 reads DFQATT; CDR2 reads SNEGSKA (reference sequence). V lost 0 bases to trimming and J lost 0 bases, with 9 bases between them. The CDR3 covers 15 residues. The CDR3 loop reads CSARDPRTSGNTIYF. The CDR3 DNA reads TGCAGTGCTAGAGACCCACGGACCTCTGGAAACACCATATATTTT.

The chain is built from TRBV5-1 and TRBJ1-1; D gene ambiguous. Germline CDR1 and CDR2: SGHRS and YFSETQ. Between the trimmed V and J ends, which lost 4 bases and 10 bases, there was a span of 11 bases. The CDR3 is 11 amino acids. Here the CDR3 reads CASSDDQIAFF. The CDR3 DNA is TGCGCCAGCAGCGATGACCAGATAGCTTTCTTT.

This clonotype was recorded at least ten times. V and J are TRBV12-3 or TRBV12-4 and TRBJ1-5; 8 nucleotides line up with TRBD1. This CDR3 has 17 residues. V was pared by 4 bases and J by 0 bases, with 8 bases of the junction left unmatched. CDR3 nucleotide sequence: TGTGCCAGCAGTTCCTCTCAGGGGGCGAGTAGCAATCAGCCCCAGCATTTT. It is translated as CASSSSQGASSNQPQHF.

This clonotype showed up just a few times. This sequence joins TRBV5-1 and TRBJ2-3; 15 nucleotides align to TRBD2. Germline trimming cut 4 bases from V and 4 bases from J; bases unmatched to any gene: 4. This CDR3 is 16 amino acids long. The germline V gene encodes CDR1 SGHRS and CDR2 YFSETQ. In nucleotides, the CDR3 is TGCGCCAGCAGCGCGGGACTAGCGGGAGGCGCAGATACGCAGTATTTT. This codes for CASSAGLAGGADTQYF.

This clonotype was recorded a few times. The chain recombines TRBV20-1 with TRBJ2-7, with TRBD1 matching 8 bases. The CDR3 has 12 residues. Germline CDR1 DFQATT, CDR2 SNEGSKA (reference sequence). The trim removed 5 bases at V and 3 bases at J, leaving 3 bases unmatched. This CDR3 is CSAQGQGYEQYF. CDR3 DNA: TGCAGTGCTCAAGGACAGGGCTACGAGCAGTACTTC.